Listed below are T cell receptor beta chains from one sample, sequenced in a study of cytomegalovirus exposure and HLA in healthy donors. The assay was immunoSEQ multiplex PCR, and TCRdb's table has in-frame clones only and misses some. Among 110,000 to 150,000 clones listed, roughly 77% were seen once. Sequencing was carried out using PBMCs. These receptors all come from a middle-aged man in good health and CMV-seronegative. CDR3s include the opening cysteine and the closing phenylalanine or tryptophan. The D gene is left open where the match is weak. The size of a clone is reported for some rows only, either as once, few or many, or as a class for expanded clones.

abundance: NA
v_gene: TRBV7-3
d_gene: TRBD1
j_gene: TRBJ1-1
CDR3aa: CASSADRGENTEAFF
CDR3nt: TGTGCCAGCAGCGCCGACAGGGGCGAGAACACTGAAGCTTTCTTT

abundance: NA
v_gene: TRBV4-2
d_gene: NA
j_gene: TRBJ1-2
CDR3aa: CASSQDQGDSGDYGYTF
CDR3nt: TGTGCCAGCAGCCAAGATCAAGGGGACTCCGGGGACTATGGCTACACCTTC

abundance: NA
v_gene: TRBV10-3
d_gene: NA
j_gene: TRBJ1-4
CDR3aa: CAISKDRPNEKLFF
CDR3nt: TGTGCCATCAGTAAAGACAGACCTAATGAAAAACTGTTTTTT

abundance: NA
v_gene: TRBV7-2
d_gene: TRBD2
j_gene: TRBJ2-5
CDR3aa: CASSLGLAGGRRETQYF
CDR3nt: TGTGCCAGCAGCTTGGGGCTAGCGGGGGGGCGAAGGGAGACCCAGTACTTC

abundance: NA
v_gene: TRBV18
d_gene: TRBD2
j_gene: TRBJ2-5
CDR3aa: CASSPPRAGGGETQYF
CDR3nt: TGTGCCAGCTCACCACCGAGGGCGGGAGGAGGAGAGACCCAGTACTTC

abundance: NA
v_gene: TRBV29-1
d_gene: NA
j_gene: TRBJ2-1
CDR3aa: CSVGGGRANNEQFF
CDR3nt: TGCAGCGTTGGAGGCGGCAGGGCCAACAATGAGCAGTTCTTC

abundance: NA
v_gene: TRBV5-1
d_gene: TRBD1
j_gene: TRBJ2-7
CDR3aa: CASSPRGQGSDEQYF
CDR3nt: TGCGCCAGCAGCCCTCGAGGACAGGGGTCCGACGAGCAGTACTTC

abundance: NA
v_gene: TRBV6-4
d_gene: NA
j_gene: TRBJ2-3
CDR3aa: CASSDGGVTDTQYF
CDR3nt: TGTGCCAGCAGTGACGGAGGAGTCACAGATACGCAGTATTTT

abundance: once
v_gene: TRBV2
d_gene: NA
j_gene: TRBJ1-2
CDR3aa: CASSGLNYGYTF
CDR3nt: TGTGCCAGCAGTGGCCTAAACTATGGCTACACCTTC

abundance: NA
v_gene: TRBV27
d_gene: NA
j_gene: TRBJ2-7
CDR3aa: CASSFRGFYEQYF
CDR3nt: TGTGCCAGCAGTTTTAGAGGTTTCTACGAGCAGTACTTC

abundance: NA
v_gene: TRBV5-6
d_gene: NA
j_gene: TRBJ1-1
CDR3aa: CASSSLGGGNTEAFF
CDR3nt: TGTGCCAGCAGCTCCTTAGGGGGTGGGAACACTGAAGCTTTCTTT

abundance: NA
v_gene: TRBV4-2
d_gene: NA
j_gene: TRBJ1-1
CDR3aa: CASSSREDRRNTEAFF
CDR3nt: TGTGCCAGCAGCTCACGAGAAGACAGGCGGAACACTGAAGCTTTCTTT

abundance: NA
v_gene: TRBV6-1
d_gene: NA
j_gene: TRBJ1-6
CDR3aa: CASSLPSMNSPLHF
CDR3nt: TGTGCCAGCAGCCTACCCTCAATGAATTCACCCCTCCACTTT

abundance: once
v_gene: TRBV18
d_gene: TRBD1
j_gene: TRBJ2-7
CDR3aa: CASSSTGGAYEQYF
CDR3nt: TGTGCCAGCTCATCTACAGGGGGAGCCTACGAGCAGTACTTC

abundance: NA
v_gene: TRBV14
d_gene: NA
j_gene: TRBJ1-4
CDR3aa: CASSAFRGIEEKLFF
CDR3nt: TGTGCCAGCAGCGCCTTCAGGGGAATAGAGGAAAAACTGTTTTTT

abundance: NA
v_gene: TRBV2
d_gene: NA
j_gene: TRBJ2-7
CDR3aa: CASRGGGVTYEQYF
CDR3nt: TGTGCCAGCAGGGGTGGAGGGGTGACCTACGAGCAGTACTTC

abundance: NA
v_gene: TRBV9
d_gene: NA
j_gene: TRBJ1-1
CDR3aa: CASSLGGADTEAFF
CDR3nt: TGTGCCAGCAGCCTCGGGGGGGCGGACACTGAAGCTTTCTTT

abundance: NA
v_gene: TRBV10-3
d_gene: TRBD1
j_gene: TRBJ1-2
CDR3aa: CAISPGGANYGYTF
CDR3nt: TGTGCCATCAGCCCAGGGGGTGCTAACTATGGCTACACCTTC

abundance: few
v_gene: TRBV28
d_gene: NA
j_gene: TRBJ1-5
CDR3aa: CASSSGVSGNQPQHF
CDR3nt: TGTGCCAGCAGTTCAGGGGTTTCGGGCAATCAGCCCCAGCATTTT

abundance: NA
v_gene: TRBV19
d_gene: TRBD2
j_gene: TRBJ2-7
CDR3aa: CASSIMVAGASSYEQYF
CDR3nt: TGTGCCAGTAGTATAATGGTAGCGGGGGCGAGCTCCTACGAGCAGTACTTC

abundance: NA
v_gene: TRBV6-6
d_gene: TRBD1
j_gene: TRBJ2-7
CDR3aa: CASTEDRLKTYEQYF
CDR3nt: TGTGCCAGCACTGAGGACAGGTTGAAAACCTACGAGCAGTACTTC

abundance: NA
v_gene: TRBV5-5
d_gene: NA
j_gene: TRBJ2-5
CDR3aa: CASSLGTRAQETQYF
CDR3nt: TGTGCCAGCAGCTTAGGCACGCGGGCTCAGGAGACCCAGTACTTC

abundance: NA
v_gene: TRBV5-1
d_gene: NA
j_gene: TRBJ1-2
CDR3aa: CASSEKDRTGGGYTF
CDR3nt: TGCGCCAGCAGCGAGAAAGACAGGACGGGGGGGGGCTACACCTTC

abundance: NA
v_gene: TRBV9
d_gene: NA
j_gene: TRBJ1-1
CDR3aa: CASRTGGASTEAFF
CDR3nt: TGTGCCAGCAGGACGGGGGGGGCGAGCACTGAAGCTTTCTTT

abundance: NA
v_gene: TRBV5-1
d_gene: TRBD1
j_gene: TRBJ2-3
CDR3aa: CASSLPTGKVTDTQYF
CDR3nt: TGCGCCAGCAGCTTGCCGACAGGGAAAGTCACAGATACGCAGTATTTT

abundance: NA
v_gene: TRBV6-5
d_gene: TRBD1
j_gene: TRBJ1-5
CDR3aa: CASREGQPYQPQHF
CDR3nt: TGTGCCAGCAGGGAGGGACAGCCGTATCAGCCCCAGCATTTT

abundance: NA
v_gene: TRBV5-1
d_gene: NA
j_gene: TRBJ1-1
CDR3aa: CASSLGHGGTEAFF
CDR3nt: TGCGCCAGCAGCTTGGGGCACGGAGGCACTGAAGCTTTCTTT

abundance: NA
v_gene: TRBV6-5
d_gene: TRBD1
j_gene: TRBJ2-1
CDR3aa: CASSGQGVSYNEQFF
CDR3nt: TGTGCCAGCAGTGGACAGGGAGTAAGTTACAATGAGCAGTTCTTC

abundance: few
v_gene: TRBV28
d_gene: NA
j_gene: TRBJ1-4
CDR3aa: CASSFMGGEKLFF
CDR3nt: TGTGCCAGCAGTTTCATGGGGGGTGAAAAACTGTTTTTT

abundance: NA
v_gene: TRBV28
d_gene: NA
j_gene: TRBJ1-4
CDR3aa: CASTSRAEVREKLFF
CDR3nt: TGTGCCAGCACCTCGCGGGCGGAGGTCCGGGAAAAACTGTTTTTT

abundance: NA
v_gene: TRBV4-3
d_gene: TRBD2
j_gene: TRBJ2-1
CDR3aa: CASSQGTSGGAGGYEQFF
CDR3nt: TGCGCCAGCAGCCAAGGTACTAGCGGGGGCGCTGGGGGTTATGAGCAGTTCTTC

abundance: NA
v_gene: TRBV5-1
d_gene: NA
j_gene: TRBJ2-7
CDR3aa: CASSLRSSYSTGYEQYF
CDR3nt: TGCGCCAGCAGTTTACGAAGCAGTTACAGCACGGGATACGAGCAGTACTTC

abundance: NA
v_gene: TRBV7-3
d_gene: TRBD2
j_gene: TRBJ2-5
CDR3aa: CASSSLAGGPLETQYF
CDR3nt: TGTGCCAGCAGCTCCCTAGCGGGGGGGCCTCTCGAGACCCAGTACTTC

abundance: NA
v_gene: TRBV7-8
d_gene: NA
j_gene: TRBJ1-2
CDR3aa: CASSPPGLGYGYTF
CDR3nt: TGTGCCAGCAGCCCCCCAGGGTTGGGCTATGGCTACACCTTC

abundance: NA
v_gene: TRBV9
d_gene: TRBD1
j_gene: TRBJ2-7
CDR3aa: CASNRQGNYEQYF
CDR3nt: TGTGCCAGCAACCGACAGGGGAACTACGAGCAGTACTTC

abundance: few
v_gene: TRBV29-1
d_gene: TRBD1
j_gene: TRBJ2-1
CDR3aa: CSVERGPSYNEQFF
CDR3nt: TGCAGCGTCGAAAGGGGGCCATCCTACAATGAGCAGTTCTTC

abundance: NA
v_gene: TRBV6-1
d_gene: NA
j_gene: TRBJ1-4
CDR3aa: CASSEAGGATTNEKLFF
CDR3nt: TGTGCCAGCAGTGAAGCGGGGGGAGCTACAACTAATGAAAAACTGTTTTTT

abundance: NA
v_gene: TRBV4-1
d_gene: TRBD1
j_gene: TRBJ2-3
CDR3aa: CASSQRGQGATDTQYF
CDR3nt: TGCGCCAGCAGCCAAAGGGGACAGGGGGCGACAGATACGCAGTATTTT

abundance: NA
v_gene: TRBV7-2
d_gene: TRBD2
j_gene: TRBJ2-5
CDR3aa: CASSSSRGVQETQYF
CDR3nt: TGTGCCAGCAGCTCATCGCGGGGGGTCCAAGAGACCCAGTACTTC

abundance: NA
v_gene: TRBV6-6
d_gene: NA
j_gene: TRBJ1-4
CDR3aa: CASRSDSWNEVGLFF
CDR3nt: TGTGCCAGCAGGTCGGACAGTTGGAATGAGGTCGGACTGTTTTTT

abundance: NA
v_gene: TRBV5-6
d_gene: NA
j_gene: TRBJ1-1
CDR3aa: CASSLAQANTEAFF
CDR3nt: TGTGCCAGCAGCTTGGCACAGGCGAACACTGAAGCTTTCTTT

abundance: NA
v_gene: TRBV4-1
d_gene: TRBD2
j_gene: TRBJ2-3
CDR3aa: CASSLLPGVAGVDTQYF
CDR3nt: TGCGCCAGCAGCCTTCTCCCCGGGGTAGCGGGGGTAGATACGCAGTATTTT

abundance: few
v_gene: TRBV9
d_gene: NA
j_gene: TRBJ1-2
CDR3aa: CASSVASGAYGYTF
CDR3nt: TGTGCCAGCAGCGTAGCATCAGGGGCCTATGGCTACACCTTC

abundance: NA
v_gene: TRBV12-5
d_gene: TRBD1
j_gene: TRBJ1-5
CDR3aa: CASGLGRDRGPQHF
CDR3nt: TGTGCTAGTGGTTTGGGCCGGGACAGGGGGCCCCAGCATTTT

abundance: few
v_gene: TRBV5-1
d_gene: TRBD1
j_gene: TRBJ1-4
CDR3aa: CASSAGTGGEKLFF
CDR3nt: TGCGCCAGCAGTGCCGGGACAGGAGGTGAAAAACTGTTTTTT

abundance: few
v_gene: TRBV27
d_gene: TRBD1
j_gene: TRBJ2-3
CDR3aa: CASRGGDRGFSTDTQYF
CDR3nt: TGTGCCAGCAGGGGGGGGGACAGGGGGTTTAGCACAGATACGCAGTATTTT

abundance: NA
v_gene: TRBV2
d_gene: NA
j_gene: TRBJ1-2
CDR3aa: CASSEQGRKNGYTF
CDR3nt: TGTGCCAGCAGCGAACAGGGAAGGAAGAATGGCTACACCTTC

abundance: NA
v_gene: TRBV7-8
d_gene: NA
j_gene: TRBJ2-5
CDR3aa: CASSLQETQYF
CDR3nt: TGTGCCAGCAGCTTACAGGAGACCCAGTACTTC

abundance: NA
v_gene: TRBV13
d_gene: TRBD2
j_gene: TRBJ2-3
CDR3aa: CASSLGRASGGAGWADTQYF
CDR3nt: TGTGCCAGCAGCTTAGGCCGTGCTAGCGGGGGGGCTGGATGGGCAGATACGCAGTATTTT

abundance: NA
v_gene: TRBV6-5
d_gene: TRBD1
j_gene: TRBJ2-7
CDR3aa: CASGDRASYEQYF
CDR3nt: TGTGCCAGCGGAGACAGGGCCTCCTACGAGCAGTACTTC

abundance: few
v_gene: TRBV4-2
d_gene: TRBD2
j_gene: TRBJ2-3
CDR3aa: CASSQGYRGGSTDTQYF
CDR3nt: TGTGCCAGCAGCCAAGGTTATCGCGGGGGGAGCACAGATACGCAGTATTTT

abundance: once
v_gene: TRBV25-1
d_gene: NA
j_gene: TRBJ1-2
CDR3aa: CASSAWGGNYGYTF
CDR3nt: TGTGCCAGCAGCGCCTGGGGAGGCAACTATGGCTACACCTTC